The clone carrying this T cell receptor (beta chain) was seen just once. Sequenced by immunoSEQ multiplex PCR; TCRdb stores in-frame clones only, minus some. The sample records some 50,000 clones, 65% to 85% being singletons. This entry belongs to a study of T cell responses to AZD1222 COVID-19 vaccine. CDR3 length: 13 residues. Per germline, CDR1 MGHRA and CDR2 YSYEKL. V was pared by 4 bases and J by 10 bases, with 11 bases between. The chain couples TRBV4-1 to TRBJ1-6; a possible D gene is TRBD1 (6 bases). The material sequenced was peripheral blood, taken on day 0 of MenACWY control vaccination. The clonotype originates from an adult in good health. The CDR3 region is CASSPLGGSPLHF. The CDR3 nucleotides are TGCGCCAGCAGCCCTTTAGGGGGGTCACCCCTCCACTTT.